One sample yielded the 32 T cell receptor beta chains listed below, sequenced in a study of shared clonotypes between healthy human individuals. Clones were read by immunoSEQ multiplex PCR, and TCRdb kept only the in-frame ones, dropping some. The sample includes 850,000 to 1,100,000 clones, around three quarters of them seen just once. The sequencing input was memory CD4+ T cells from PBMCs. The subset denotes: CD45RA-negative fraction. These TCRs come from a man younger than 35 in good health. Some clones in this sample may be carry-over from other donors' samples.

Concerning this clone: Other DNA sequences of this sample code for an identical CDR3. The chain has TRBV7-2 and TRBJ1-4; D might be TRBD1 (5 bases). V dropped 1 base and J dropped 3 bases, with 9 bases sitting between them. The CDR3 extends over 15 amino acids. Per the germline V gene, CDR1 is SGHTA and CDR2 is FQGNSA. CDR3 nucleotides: TGTGCCAGCAGCTTAGGAGGGGCGGCTAATGAAAAACTGTTTTTT. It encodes CASSLGGAANEKLFF.

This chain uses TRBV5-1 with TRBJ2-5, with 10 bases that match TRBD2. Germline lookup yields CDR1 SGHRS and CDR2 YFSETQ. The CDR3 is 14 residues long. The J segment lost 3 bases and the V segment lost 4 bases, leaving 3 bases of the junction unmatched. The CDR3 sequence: CASSRTSGKETQYF. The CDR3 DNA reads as TGCGCCAGCAGCCGGACTAGCGGCAAAGAGACCCAGTACTTC. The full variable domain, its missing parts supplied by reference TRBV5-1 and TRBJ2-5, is KAGVTQTPRYLIKTRGQQVTLSCSPISGHRSVSWYQQTPGQGLQFLFEYFSETQRNKGNFPGRFSGRQFSNSRSEMNVSTLELGDSALYLCASSRTSGKETQYFGPGTRLLVL.

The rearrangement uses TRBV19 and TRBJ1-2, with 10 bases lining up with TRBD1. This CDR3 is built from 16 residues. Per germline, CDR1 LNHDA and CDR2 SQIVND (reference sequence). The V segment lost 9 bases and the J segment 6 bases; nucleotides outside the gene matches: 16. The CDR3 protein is CASRATKGQGKDGYTF. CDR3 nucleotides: TGTGCCAGCAGGGCTACCAAGGGACAGGGGAAGGATGGCTACACCTTC.

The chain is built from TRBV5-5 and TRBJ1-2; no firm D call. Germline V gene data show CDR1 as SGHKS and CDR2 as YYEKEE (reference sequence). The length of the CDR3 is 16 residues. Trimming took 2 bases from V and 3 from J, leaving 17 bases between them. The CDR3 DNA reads TGTGCCAGCAGCTTCGGGGTTTCCCAACACTACTATGGCTACACCTTC. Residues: CASSFGVSQHYYGYTF.

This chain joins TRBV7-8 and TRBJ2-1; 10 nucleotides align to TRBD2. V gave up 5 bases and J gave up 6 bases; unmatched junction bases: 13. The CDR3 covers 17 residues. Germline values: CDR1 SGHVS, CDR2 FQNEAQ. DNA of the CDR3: TGTGCCAGCAGCCGCGGGGGAGCTAGCGGGAGAGGCAATGAGCAGTTCTTC. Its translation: CASSRGGASGRGNEQFF.

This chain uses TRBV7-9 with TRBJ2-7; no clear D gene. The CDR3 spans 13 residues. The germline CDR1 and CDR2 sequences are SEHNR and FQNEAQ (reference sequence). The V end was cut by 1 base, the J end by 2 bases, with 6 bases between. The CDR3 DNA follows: TGTGCCAGCAGCTTAGGGGTCCCCTACGAGCAGTACTTC. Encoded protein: CASSLGVPYEQYF.

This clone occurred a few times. DNA of the CDR3: TGCGCCAGCAGCCCTCACGGACAGGGTTCAGATACGCAGTATTTT. Protein sequence: CASSPHGQGSDTQYF. The chain couples TRBV4-1 to TRBJ2-3; 8 positions match TRBD1. The CDR3 runs to 15 residues. Germline V CDR1 and CDR2: MGHRA, YSYEKL. Trimming removed 4 bases from V and 4 bases from J; junction bases left unmatched: 7.

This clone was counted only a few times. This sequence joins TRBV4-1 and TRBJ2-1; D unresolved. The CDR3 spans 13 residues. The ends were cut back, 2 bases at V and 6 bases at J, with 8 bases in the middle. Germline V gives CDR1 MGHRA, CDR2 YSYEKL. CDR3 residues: CASSQNTPNEQFF. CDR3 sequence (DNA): TGCGCCAGCAGCCAAAACACTCCCAATGAGCAGTTCTTC.

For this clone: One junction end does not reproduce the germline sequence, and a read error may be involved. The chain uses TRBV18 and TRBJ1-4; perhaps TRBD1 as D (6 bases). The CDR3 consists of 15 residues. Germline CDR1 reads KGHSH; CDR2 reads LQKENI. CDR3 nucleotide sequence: TGTGCCAGCTCGCCACAGGGAGGAGCCGCGGGGAAACTGTTTTTT. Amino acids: CASSPQGGAAGKLFF.

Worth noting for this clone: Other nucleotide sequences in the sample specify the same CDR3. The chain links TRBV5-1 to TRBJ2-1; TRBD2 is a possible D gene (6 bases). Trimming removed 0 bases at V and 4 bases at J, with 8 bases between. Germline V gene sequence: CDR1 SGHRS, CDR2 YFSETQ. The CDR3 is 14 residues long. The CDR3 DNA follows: TGCGCCAGCAGCTTGGGTAGCGGATACAATGAGCAGTTCTTC. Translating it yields CASSLGSGYNEQFF.

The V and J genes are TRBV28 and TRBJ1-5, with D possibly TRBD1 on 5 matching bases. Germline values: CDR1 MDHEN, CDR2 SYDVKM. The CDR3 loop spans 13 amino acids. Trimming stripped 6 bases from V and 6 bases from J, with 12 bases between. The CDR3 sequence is CASSASGVQPQHF. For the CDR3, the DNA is TGTGCCAGCAGCGCTTCGGGGGTTCAGCCCCAGCATTTT.

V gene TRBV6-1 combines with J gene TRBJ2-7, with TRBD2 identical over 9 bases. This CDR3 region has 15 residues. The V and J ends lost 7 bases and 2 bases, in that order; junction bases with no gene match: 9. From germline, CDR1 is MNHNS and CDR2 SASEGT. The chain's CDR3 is CASIFSRGGTYEQYF. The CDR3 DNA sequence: TGTGCCAGCATTTTTTCGCGGGGGGGAACCTACGAGCAGTACTTC.

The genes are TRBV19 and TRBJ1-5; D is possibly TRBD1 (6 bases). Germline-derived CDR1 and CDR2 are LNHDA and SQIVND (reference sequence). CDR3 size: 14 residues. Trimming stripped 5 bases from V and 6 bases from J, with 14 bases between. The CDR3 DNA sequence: TGTGCCAGTAGTGGGTCTGGAGGGGGTCAGCCCCAGCATTTT. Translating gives CASSGSGGGQPQHF.

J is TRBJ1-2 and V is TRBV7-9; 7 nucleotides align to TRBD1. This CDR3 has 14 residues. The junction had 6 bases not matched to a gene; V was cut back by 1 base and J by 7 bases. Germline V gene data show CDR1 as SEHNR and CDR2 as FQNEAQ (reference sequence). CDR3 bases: TGTGCCAGCAGCTTAGACACAGGGGCGCGTGGCTACACCTTC. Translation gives CASSLDTGARGYTF.

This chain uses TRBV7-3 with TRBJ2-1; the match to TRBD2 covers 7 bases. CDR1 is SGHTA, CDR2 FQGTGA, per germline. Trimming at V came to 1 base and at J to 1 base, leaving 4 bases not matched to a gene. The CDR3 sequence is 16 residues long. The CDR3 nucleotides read TGTGCCAGCAGCTTAATCGGCGGGAGATCCTACAATGAGCAGTTCTTC. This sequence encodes CASSLIGGRSYNEQFF.

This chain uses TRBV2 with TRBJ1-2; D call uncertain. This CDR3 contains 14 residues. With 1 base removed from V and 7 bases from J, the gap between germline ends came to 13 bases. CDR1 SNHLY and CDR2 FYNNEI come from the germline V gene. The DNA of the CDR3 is TGTGCCAGCAGTGAAGTAGCATTGGGCGCTGGCTACACCTTC. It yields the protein CASSEVALGAGYTF. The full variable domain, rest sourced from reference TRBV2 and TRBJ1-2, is EPEVTQTPSHQVTQMGQEVILRCVPISNHLYFYWYRQILGQKVEFLVSFYNNEISEKSEIFDDQFSVERPDGSNFTLKIRSTKLEDSAMYFCASSEVALGAGYTFGSGTRLTVV.

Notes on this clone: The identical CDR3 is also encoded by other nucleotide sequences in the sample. CDR3 loop: CASSLDRNYGYTF. The CDR3, as DNA: TGTGCCAGCAGCTTAGACAGAAACTATGGCTACACCTTC. The J gene is TRBJ1-2, the V gene TRBV5-4; TRBD1 might be the D (5 bases). With 2 bases removed from V and 2 bases from J, the gap between germline ends came to 7 bases. Germline CDR1 and CDR2: SGHNT and YYREEE (reference sequence). CDR3 length: 13 amino acids.

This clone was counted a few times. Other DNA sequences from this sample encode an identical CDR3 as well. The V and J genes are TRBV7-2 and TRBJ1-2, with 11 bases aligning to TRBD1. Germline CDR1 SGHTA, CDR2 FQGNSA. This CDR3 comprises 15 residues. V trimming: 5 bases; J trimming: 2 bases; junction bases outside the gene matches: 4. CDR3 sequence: CASSPRTGGNYGYTF. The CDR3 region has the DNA TGTGCCAGCAGCCCAAGGACAGGGGGCAACTATGGCTACACCTTC.

CDR3 region: CASSHTTEAFF. The CDR3 DNA reads TGTGCCAGCAGCCATACCACTGAAGCTTTCTTT. The V gene is TRBV6-6, the J gene TRBJ1-1; D ambiguous. Germline V gene data show CDR1 as MNHNY and CDR2 as SVGAGI (reference sequence). There are 11 residues in the CDR3. Trimming took 6 bases from V and 4 from J, leaving 6 bases between them.

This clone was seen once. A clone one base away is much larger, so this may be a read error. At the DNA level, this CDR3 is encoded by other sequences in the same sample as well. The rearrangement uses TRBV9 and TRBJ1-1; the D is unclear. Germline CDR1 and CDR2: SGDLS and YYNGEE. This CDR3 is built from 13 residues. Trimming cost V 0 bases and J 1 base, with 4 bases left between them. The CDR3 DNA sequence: TGTGCCAGCAGCGTAGGACGGAACACTGAAGCTTTCTTT. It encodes CASSVGRNTEAFF.

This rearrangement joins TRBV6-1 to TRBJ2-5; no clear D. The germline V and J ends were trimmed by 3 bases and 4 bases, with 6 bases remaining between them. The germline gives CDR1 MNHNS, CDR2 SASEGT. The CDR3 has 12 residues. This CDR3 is CASSELRETQYF. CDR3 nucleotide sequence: TGTGCCAGCAGTGAGTTGCGAGAGACCCAGTACTTC.

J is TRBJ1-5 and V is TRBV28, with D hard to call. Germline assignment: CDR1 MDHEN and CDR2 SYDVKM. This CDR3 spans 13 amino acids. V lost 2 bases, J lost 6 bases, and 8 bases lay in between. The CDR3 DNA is TGTGCCAGCAGTTTAGGAGCCATTCAGCCCCAGCATTTT. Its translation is CASSLGAIQPQHF.

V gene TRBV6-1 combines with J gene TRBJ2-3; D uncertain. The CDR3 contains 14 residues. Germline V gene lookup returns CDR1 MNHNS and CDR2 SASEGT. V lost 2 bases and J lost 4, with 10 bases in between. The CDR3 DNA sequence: TGTGCCAGCAGTGAACAGACACTTTCAGATACGCAGTATTTT. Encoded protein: CASSEQTLSDTQYF.

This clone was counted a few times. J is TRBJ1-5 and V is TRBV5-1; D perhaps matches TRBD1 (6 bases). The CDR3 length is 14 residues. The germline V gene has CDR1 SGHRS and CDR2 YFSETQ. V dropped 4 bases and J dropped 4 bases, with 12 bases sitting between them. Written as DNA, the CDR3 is TGCGCCAGCAGCACTACAGGGCCAAATCAGCCCCAGCATTTT. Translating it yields CASSTTGPNQPQHF.

The CDR3 sequence: CASTPGEGATEAFF. The CDR3 bases are TGTGCCAGCACCCCGGGGGAGGGGGCCACTGAAGCTTTCTTT. This chain links TRBV27 with TRBJ1-1, with 7 bases lining up with TRBD1. Germline-derived CDR1 and CDR2 are MNHEY and SMNVEV (reference sequence). With V trimmed by 7 bases and J by 4 bases, 9 bases remained unmatched. The CDR3 runs to 14 residues.

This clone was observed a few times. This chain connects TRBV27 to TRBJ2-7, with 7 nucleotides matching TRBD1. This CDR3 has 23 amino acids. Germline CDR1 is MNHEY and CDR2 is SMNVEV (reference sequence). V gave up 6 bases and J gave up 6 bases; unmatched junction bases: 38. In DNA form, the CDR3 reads TGTGCCAGCAGCGCCAGACAGCGAGATACCGAACCCTTACTACGGGACAGCTTAGCCGAGCAGTACTTC. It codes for CASSARQRDTEPLLRDSLAEQYF.

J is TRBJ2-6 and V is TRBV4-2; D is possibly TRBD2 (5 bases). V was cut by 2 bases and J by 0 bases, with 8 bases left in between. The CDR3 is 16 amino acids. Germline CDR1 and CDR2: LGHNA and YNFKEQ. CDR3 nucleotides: TGTGCCAGCAGCCAAAACAGCGGCTCTGGGGCCAACGTCCTGACTTTC. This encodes CASSQNSGSGANVLTF.

The CDR3 reads CAWSLSHEQFF. The CDR3 region has the DNA TGTGCCTGGAGCCTAAGCCATGAGCAGTTCTTC. The V call is TRBV30, the J call TRBJ2-1; no clear D. The germline V gene has CDR1 GTSNPN and CDR2 SVGIG (reference sequence). Between the trimmed V and J ends, which lost 3 bases and 8 bases, there was a span of 8 bases. The CDR3 spans 11 residues.

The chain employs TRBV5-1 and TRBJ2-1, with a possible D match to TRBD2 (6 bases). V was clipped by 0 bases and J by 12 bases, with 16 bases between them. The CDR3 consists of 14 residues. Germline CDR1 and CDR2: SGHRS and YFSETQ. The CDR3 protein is CASSLAGSGEGQFF. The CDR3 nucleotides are TGCGCCAGCAGCTTGGCCGGTAGCGGCGAAGGGCAGTTCTTC.

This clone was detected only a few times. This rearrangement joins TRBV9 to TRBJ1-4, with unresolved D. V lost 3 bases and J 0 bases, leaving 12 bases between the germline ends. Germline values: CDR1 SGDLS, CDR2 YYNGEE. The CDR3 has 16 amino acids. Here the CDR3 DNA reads TGTGCCAGCAGCGAGAGGACGGCCGCAACTAATGAAAAACTGTTTTTT. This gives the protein CASSERTAATNEKLFF.

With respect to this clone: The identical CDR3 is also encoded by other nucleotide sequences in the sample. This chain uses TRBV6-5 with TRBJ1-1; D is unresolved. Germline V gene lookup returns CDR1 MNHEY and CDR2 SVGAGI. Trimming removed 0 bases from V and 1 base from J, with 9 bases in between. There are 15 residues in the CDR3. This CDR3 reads CASSYSRRQNTEAFF. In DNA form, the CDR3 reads TGTGCCAGCAGTTACTCTCGCAGACAGAACACTGAAGCTTTCTTT.

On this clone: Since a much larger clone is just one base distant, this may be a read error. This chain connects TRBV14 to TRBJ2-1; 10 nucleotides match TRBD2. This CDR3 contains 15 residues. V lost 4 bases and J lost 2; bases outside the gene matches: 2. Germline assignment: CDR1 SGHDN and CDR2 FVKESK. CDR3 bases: TGTGCCAGCAGCCGGACTAGCGGCACCTACAATGAGCAGTTCTTC. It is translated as CASSRTSGTYNEQFF.